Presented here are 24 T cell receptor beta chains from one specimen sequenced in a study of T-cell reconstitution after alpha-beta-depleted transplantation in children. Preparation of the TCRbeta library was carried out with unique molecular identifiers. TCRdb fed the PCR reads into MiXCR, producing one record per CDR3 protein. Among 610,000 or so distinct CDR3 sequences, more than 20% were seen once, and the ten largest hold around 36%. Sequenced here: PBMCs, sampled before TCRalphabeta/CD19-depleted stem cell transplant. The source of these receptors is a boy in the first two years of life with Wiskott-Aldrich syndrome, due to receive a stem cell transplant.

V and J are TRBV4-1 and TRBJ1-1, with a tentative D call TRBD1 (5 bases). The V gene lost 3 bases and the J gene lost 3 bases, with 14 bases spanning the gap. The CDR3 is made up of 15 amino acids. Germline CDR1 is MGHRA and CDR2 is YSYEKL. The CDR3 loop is CASSHRFQTDTEAFF. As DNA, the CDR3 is TGCGCCAGCAGCCATCGTTTTCAGACAGACACTGAAGCTTTCTTT.

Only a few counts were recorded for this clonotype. The CDR3 sequence: CASSLWGQFTEAFF. In DNA form, the CDR3 reads TGCGCCAGCAGCTTGTGGGGGCAATTCACTGAAGCTTTCTTT. The chain links TRBV5-1 to TRBJ1-1, with a possible D match to TRBD1 (6 bases). The CDR3 is made up of 14 amino acids. Germline assignment: CDR1 SGHRS and CDR2 YFSETQ. V was shortened by 1 base and J by 4 bases, with 11 bases between the two germline ends.

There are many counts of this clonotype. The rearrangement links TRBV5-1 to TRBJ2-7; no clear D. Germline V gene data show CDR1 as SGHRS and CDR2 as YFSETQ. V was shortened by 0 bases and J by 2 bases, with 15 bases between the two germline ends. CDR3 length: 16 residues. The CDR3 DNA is TGCGCCAGCAGCTTGGGAAGGGTCGGCAGCACCTACGAGCAGTACTTC. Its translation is CASSLGRVGSTYEQYF.

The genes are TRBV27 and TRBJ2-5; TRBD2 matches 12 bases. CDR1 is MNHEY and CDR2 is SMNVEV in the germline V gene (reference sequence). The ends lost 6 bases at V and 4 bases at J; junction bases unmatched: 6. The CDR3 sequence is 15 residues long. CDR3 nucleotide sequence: TGTGCCAGCAGCATTGGACTAGCGGGAAGAGAGACCCAGTACTTC. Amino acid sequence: CASSIGLAGRETQYF.

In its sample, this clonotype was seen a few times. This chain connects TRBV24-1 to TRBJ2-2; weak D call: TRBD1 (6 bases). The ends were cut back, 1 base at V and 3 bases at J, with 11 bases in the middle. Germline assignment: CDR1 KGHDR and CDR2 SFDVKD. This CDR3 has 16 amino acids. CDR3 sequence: CATSDLSNRDTGELFF. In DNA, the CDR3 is TGTGCCACCAGTGATTTATCGAACAGGGACACCGGGGAGCTGTTTTTT.

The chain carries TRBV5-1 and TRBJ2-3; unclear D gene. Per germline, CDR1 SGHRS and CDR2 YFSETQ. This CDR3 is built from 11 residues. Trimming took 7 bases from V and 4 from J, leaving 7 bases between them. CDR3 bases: TGCGCCAGCCAAAGGGCAGATACGCAGTATTTT. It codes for CASQRADTQYF.

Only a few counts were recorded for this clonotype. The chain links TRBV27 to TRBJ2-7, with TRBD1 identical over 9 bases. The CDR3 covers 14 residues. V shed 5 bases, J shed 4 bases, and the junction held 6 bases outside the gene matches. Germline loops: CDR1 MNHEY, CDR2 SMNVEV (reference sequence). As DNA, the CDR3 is TGTGCCAGCAGTACCCGGGACAGGGTATACGAGCAGTACTTC. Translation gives CASSTRDRVYEQYF.

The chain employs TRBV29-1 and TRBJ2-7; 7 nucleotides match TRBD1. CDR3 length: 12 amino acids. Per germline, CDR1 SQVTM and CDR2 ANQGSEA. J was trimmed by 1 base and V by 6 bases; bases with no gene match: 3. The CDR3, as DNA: TGCAGCGTAAGACAGGGTTCCTACGAGCAGTACTTC. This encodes CSVRQGSYEQYF.

The CDR3 region has the DNA TGCGCCAGCAGCTTGGCAGATTTAGAGACCCAGTACTTC. This encodes CASSLADLETQYF. This rearrangement joins TRBV5-1 to TRBJ2-5; D is undetermined. With 0 bases removed from V and 4 bases from J, the gap between germline ends came to 7 bases. The CDR3 sequence is 13 residues long. Germline CDR1 is SGHRS and CDR2 is YFSETQ. Full variable domain (outside the CDR3, taken from reference TRBV5-1 and TRBJ2-5): KAGVTQTPRYLIKTRGQQVTLSCSPISGHRSVSWYQQTPGQGLQFLFEYFSETQRNKGNFPGRFSGRQFSNSRSEMNVSTLELGDSALYLCASSLADLETQYFGPGTRLLVL.

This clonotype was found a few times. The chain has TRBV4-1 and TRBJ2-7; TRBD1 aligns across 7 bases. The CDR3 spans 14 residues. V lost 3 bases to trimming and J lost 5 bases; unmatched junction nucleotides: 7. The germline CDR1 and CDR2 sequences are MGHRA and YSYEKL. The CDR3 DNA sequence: TGCGCCAGCAGCCACCCGGACAGGATCCACGAGCAGTACTTC. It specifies CASSHPDRIHEQYF.

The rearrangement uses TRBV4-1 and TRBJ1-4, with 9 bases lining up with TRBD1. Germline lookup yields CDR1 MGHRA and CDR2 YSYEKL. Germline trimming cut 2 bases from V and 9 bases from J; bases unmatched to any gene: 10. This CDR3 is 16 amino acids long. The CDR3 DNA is TGCGCCAGCAGCCAAATTTCCGGGACAGGGCTTCAAAAACTGTTTTTT. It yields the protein CASSQISGTGLQKLFF.

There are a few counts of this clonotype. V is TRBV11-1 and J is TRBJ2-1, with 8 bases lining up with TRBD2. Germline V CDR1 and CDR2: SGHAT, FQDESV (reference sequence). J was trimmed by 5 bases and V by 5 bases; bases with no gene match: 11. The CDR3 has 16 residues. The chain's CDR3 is CASSPRVAGPNNEQFF. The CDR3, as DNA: TGTGCCAGCAGCCCCCGGGTAGCGGGGCCTAACAATGAGCAGTTCTTC.

Here the CDR3 reads CSARIETQYF. The CDR3, as DNA: TGCAGTGCTAGAATTGAGACCCAGTACTTC. J is TRBJ2-5 and V is TRBV20-1; D ambiguous. This CDR3 is built from 10 residues. V gave up 2 bases and J gave up 5 bases, with 3 bases separating them. CDR1 is DFQATT and CDR2 is SNEGSKA in the germline V gene (reference sequence).

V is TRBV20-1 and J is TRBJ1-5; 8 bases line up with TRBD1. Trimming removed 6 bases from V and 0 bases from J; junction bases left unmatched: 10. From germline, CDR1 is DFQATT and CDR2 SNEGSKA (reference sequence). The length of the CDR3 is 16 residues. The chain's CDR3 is CSATYQGALSNQPQHF. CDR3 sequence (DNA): TGCAGTGCAACCTACCAGGGGGCGCTTAGCAATCAGCCCCAGCATTTT.

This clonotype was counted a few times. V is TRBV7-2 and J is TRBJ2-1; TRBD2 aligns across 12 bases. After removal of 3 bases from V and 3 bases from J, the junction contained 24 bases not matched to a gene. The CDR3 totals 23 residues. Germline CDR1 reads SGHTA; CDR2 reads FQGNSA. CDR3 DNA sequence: TGTGCCAGCAGCTTTTGGGGGTCGAAACTGACTAGCGGGAGAAAAAACAGCTACAATGAGCAGTTCTTC. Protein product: CASSFWGSKLTSGRKNSYNEQFF.

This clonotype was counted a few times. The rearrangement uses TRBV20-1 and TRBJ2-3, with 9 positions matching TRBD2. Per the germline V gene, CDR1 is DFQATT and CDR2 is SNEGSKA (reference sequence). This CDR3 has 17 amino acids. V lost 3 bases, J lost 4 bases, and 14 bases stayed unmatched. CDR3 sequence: CSASLGLALSRADTQYF. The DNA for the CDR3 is TGCAGTGCTAGCCTCGGACTAGCGCTCTCGAGGGCAGATACGCAGTATTTT.

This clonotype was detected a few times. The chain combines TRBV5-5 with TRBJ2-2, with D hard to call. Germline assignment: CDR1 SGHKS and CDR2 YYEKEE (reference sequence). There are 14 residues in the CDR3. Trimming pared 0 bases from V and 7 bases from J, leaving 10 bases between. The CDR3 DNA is TGTGCCAGCAGCTTGGTGGTACACGGCGGGGAGCTGTTTTTT. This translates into CASSLVVHGGELFF.

For the CDR3, the DNA is TGTGCCAGCAGCCGATATAGCGGGAGTTTTTACAATGAGCAGTTCTTC. Residues: CASSRYSGSFYNEQFF. The chain carries TRBV11-2 and TRBJ2-1, with 9 bases fitting TRBD2. V was clipped by 5 bases and J by 4 bases; unmatched bases: 9. Germline values: CDR1 SGHAT, CDR2 FQNNGV. The length of the CDR3 is 16 residues. Full variable domain (rest looked up from reference TRBV11-2 and TRBJ2-1): EAGVAQSPRYKIIEKRQSVAFWCNPISGHATLYWYQQILGQGPKLLIQFQNNGVVDDSQLPKDRFSAERLKGVDSTLKIQPAKLEDSAVYLCASSRYSGSFYNEQFFGPGTRLTVL.

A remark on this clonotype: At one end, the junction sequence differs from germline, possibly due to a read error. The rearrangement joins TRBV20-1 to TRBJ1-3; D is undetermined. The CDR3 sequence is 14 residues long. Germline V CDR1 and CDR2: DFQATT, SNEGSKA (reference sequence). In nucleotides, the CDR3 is TGCAGTGCTAGAGATATTCGGGCTGGGAACACCATATATTTT. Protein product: CSARDIRAGNTIYF.

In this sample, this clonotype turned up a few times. CDR3: CSARREGGDTQYF. The CDR3 region has the DNA TGCAGTGCAAGGCGGGAGGGCGGAGATACGCAGTATTTT. V usage is TRBV20-1 and J usage is TRBJ2-3; 9 nucleotides match TRBD2. V trimming: 6 bases; J trimming: 5 bases; junction bases outside the gene matches: 6. Germline CDR1 is DFQATT and CDR2 is SNEGSKA (reference sequence). CDR3 size: 13 residues.

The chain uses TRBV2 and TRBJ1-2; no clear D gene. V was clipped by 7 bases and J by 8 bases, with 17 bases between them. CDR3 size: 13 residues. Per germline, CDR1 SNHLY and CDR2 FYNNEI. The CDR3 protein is CASIQGKVYGYTF. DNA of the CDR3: TGTGCCAGCATCCAAGGGAAAGTCTACGGCTACACCTTC. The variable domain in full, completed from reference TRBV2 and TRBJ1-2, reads EPEVTQTPSHQVTQMGQEVILRCVPISNHLYFYWYRQILGQKVEFLVSFYNNEISEKSEIFDDQFSVERPDGSNFTLKIRSTKLEDSAMYFCASIQGKVYGYTFGSGTRLTVV.

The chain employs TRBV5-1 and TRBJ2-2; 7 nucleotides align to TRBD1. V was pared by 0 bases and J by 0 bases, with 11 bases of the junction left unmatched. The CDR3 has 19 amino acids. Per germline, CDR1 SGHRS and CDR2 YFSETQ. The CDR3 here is CASSLEPRRGGANTGELFF. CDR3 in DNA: TGCGCCAGCAGCTTGGAGCCCCGCCGAGGGGGCGCGAACACCGGGGAGCTGTTTTTT.

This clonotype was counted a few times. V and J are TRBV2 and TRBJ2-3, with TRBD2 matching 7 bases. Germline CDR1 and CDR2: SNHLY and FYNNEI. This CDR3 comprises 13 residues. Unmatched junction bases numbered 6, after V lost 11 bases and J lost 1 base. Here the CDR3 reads CAGTSEGTDTQYF. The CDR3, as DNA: TGTGCCGGTACTAGCGAAGGCACAGATACGCAGTATTTT.

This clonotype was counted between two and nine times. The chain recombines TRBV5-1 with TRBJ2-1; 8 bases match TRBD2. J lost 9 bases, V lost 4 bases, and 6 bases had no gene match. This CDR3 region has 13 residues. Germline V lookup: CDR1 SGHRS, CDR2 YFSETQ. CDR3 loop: CASSQREFGEQFF. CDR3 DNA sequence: TGCGCCAGCAGCCAGCGGGAGTTCGGTGAGCAGTTCTTC.